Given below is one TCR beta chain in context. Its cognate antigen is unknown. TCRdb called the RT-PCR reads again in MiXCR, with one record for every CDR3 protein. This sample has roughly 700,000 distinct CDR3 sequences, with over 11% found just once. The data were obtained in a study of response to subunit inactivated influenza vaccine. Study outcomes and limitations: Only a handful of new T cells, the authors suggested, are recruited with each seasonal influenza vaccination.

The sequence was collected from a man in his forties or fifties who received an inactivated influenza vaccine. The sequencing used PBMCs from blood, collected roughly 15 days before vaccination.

CDR3 nucleotides: TGCGCCAGCAGCCAAGATCCCCTCCGGGCGGGACGATCAGATACGCAGTATTTT. Translated: CASSQDPLRAGRSDTQYF. The chain joins TRBV4-3 to TRBJ2-3, with TRBD2 as a possible D gene (6 bases). V was pared by 0 bases and J by 4 bases, with 20 bases between. CDR1 and CDR2 (germline): LGHNA, YSLEER. The CDR3 length is 18 residues.